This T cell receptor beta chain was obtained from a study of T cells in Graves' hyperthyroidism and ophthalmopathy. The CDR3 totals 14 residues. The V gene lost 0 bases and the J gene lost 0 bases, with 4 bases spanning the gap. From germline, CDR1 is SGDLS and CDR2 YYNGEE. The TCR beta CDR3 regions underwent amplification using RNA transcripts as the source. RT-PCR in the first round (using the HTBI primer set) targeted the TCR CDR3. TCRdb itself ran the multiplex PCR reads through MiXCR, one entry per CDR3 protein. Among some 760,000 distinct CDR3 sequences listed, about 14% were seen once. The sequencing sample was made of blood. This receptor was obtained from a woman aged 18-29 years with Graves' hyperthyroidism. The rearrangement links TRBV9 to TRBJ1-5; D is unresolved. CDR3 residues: CASSVGSSNQPQHF. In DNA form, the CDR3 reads TGTGCCAGCAGCGTAGGTAGTAGCAATCAGCCCCAGCATTTT.